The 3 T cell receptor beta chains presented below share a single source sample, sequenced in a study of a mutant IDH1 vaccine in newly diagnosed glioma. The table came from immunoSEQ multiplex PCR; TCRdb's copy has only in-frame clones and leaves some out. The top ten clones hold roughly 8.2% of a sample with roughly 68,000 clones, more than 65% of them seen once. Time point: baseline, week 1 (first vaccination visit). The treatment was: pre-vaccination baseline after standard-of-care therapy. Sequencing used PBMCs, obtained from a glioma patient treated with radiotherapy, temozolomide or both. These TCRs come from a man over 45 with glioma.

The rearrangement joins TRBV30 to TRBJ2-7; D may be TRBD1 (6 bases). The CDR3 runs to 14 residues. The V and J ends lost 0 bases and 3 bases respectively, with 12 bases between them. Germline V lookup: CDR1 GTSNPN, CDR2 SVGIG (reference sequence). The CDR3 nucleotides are TGTGCCTGGAGTGTACGACAGGAGGACTACGAGCAGTACTTC. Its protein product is CAWSVRQEDYEQYF. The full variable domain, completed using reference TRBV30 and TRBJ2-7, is SQTIHQWPATLVQPVGSPLSLECTVEGTSNPNLYWYRQAAGRGLQLLFYSVGIGQISSEVPQNLSASRPQDRQFILSSKKLLLSDSGFYLCAWSVRQEDYEQYFGPGTRLTVT.

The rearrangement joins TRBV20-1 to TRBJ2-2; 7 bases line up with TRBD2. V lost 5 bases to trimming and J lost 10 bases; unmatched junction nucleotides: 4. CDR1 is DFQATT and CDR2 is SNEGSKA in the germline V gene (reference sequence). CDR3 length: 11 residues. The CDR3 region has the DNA TGCAGTGCTGGGAGCGGGGAGGAGCTGTTTTTT. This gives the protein CSAGSGEELFF.

The CDR3 nucleotides read TGCGCCAGCAGCCCCAGAGACTCCTACGAGCAGTACTTC. It encodes CASSPRDSYEQYF. The rearrangement joins TRBV5-1 to TRBJ2-7; D gene uncertain. The CDR3 is 13 amino acids. CDR1 SGHRS and CDR2 YFSETQ come from the germline V gene. The ends were cut back, 4 bases at V and 0 bases at J, with 8 bases in the middle.